The clone carrying this T cell receptor (beta chain) was recorded once. This CDR3 is built from 13 residues. V lost 2 bases to trimming and J lost 7 bases, with 11 bases between them. Germline CDR1 reads SGHDN; CDR2 reads FVKESK. These data originate in a study of blood T cell repertoires in COVID-19. Per the authors' pipeline: By means of reference gene primer amplification, nucleated cell counts were estimated. Sequencing was performed with immunoSEQ multiplex PCR; in TCRdb, only in-frame clones are kept and a portion is missing. V, J and clone size are taken as reported in that table, and D and trimming were inferred from the DNA itself. The data hold 75,000 to 95,000 clones, with approximately 90% observed a single time.

Sequences were obtained from peripheral blood. The chain recombines TRBV14 with TRBJ1-1; tentatively, D is TRBD1 (5 bases). The source of this sequence is a woman at least 80 years old with acute or convalescent COVID-19. The CDR3 region is CASSQRPQGEAFF. CDR3 in DNA: TGTGCCAGCAGCCAAAGACCCCAGGGTGAAGCTTTCTTT.